These 15 T cell receptor beta chains were sequenced from one sample in a study of cytomegalovirus exposure and HLA in healthy donors. PCR involved 60 Vbeta and 13 Jbeta primers. Sequencing used immunoSEQ multiplex PCR; TCRdb keeps in-frame clones, though not all of them. Of some 35,000 clones in the sample, about 53% are singletons; the top ten hold more than 5%. Sample: PBMCs. These receptors were taken from a woman aged 35 to 49 in good health and CMV-seropositive.

This chain uses TRBV4-1 with TRBJ2-3; D unclear. The V end was cut by 0 bases, the J end by 5 bases, with 18 bases between. Germline loops: CDR1 MGHRA, CDR2 YSYEKL. The CDR3 extends over 17 amino acids. CDR3 region: CASSQDILSRLGDTQYF. CDR3 in DNA: TGCGCCAGCAGCCAAGACATTCTGTCTAGGTTGGGAGATACGCAGTATTTT.

This clone showed up just once. The rearrangement uses TRBV15 and TRBJ2-2; 7 nucleotides agree with TRBD2. V shed 7 bases, J shed 2 bases, and the junction held 4 bases outside the gene matches. Per germline, CDR1 LNHNV and CDR2 YYDKDF (reference sequence). The CDR3 is 14 amino acids. CDR3 nucleotides: TGTGCCACCACTCGGGGGGACAACACCGGGGAGCTGTTTTTT. It codes for CATTRGDNTGELFF.

The V call is TRBV25-1, the J call TRBJ1-1, with a possible D match to TRBD1 (6 bases). The CDR3 spans 12 residues. Trimming left V 5 bases short and J 4 bases short, with 8 bases between. CDR1 and CDR2 from the germline V gene are MGHDK and SYGVNS. As DNA, the CDR3 is TGTGCCAGCAGTTTCAGGGGCACTGAAGCTTTCTTT. It codes for CASSFRGTEAFF.

The chain joins TRBV7-8 to TRBJ2-2; D is undetermined. V was cut by 5 bases and J by 3 bases, with 10 bases left in between. The CDR3 has 14 amino acids. The V gene's germline CDR1 is SGHVS and CDR2 FQNEAQ. The CDR3 DNA is TGTGCCAGCAGCCCGGTACTCGACACCGGGGAGCTGTTTTTT. The encoded protein is CASSPVLDTGELFF.

The chain uses TRBV11-3 and TRBJ2-7; maybe TRBD2 (6 bases). From germline, CDR1 is SGHNT and CDR2 YENEEA. The CDR3 contains 13 residues. V lost 9 bases and J lost 6, with 18 bases in between. The CDR3 nucleotides are TGTGCCAGGGGACTTCTGTGGGTAGGCGAGCAGTACTTC. It encodes CARGLLWVGEQYF.

This chain links TRBV28 with TRBJ1-5; 8 bases map to TRBD1. The V gene's germline CDR1 is MDHEN and CDR2 SYDVKM. The CDR3 is 14 residues long. Germline trimming cut 7 bases from V and 2 bases from J; bases unmatched to any gene: 4. The CDR3 DNA follows: TGTGCCAGCACTGAGACAGGGGGCAATCAGCCCCAGCATTTT. It is translated as CASTETGGNQPQHF.

This clone was observed a few times. V and J are TRBV7-9 and TRBJ1-1, with TRBD1 identical over 7 bases. This CDR3 is 14 amino acids long. Germline lookup yields CDR1 SEHNR and CDR2 FQNEAQ (reference sequence). Trimming removed 1 base from V and 4 bases from J; junction bases left unmatched: 3. CDR3 protein: CASSLEPGGTEAFF. CDR3 sequence (DNA): TGTGCCAGCAGCTTAGAACCAGGGGGCACTGAAGCTTTCTTT.

The CDR3 sequence: CASSVAPLVGELFF. CDR3 in DNA: TGTGCCAGCAGCGTAGCTCCGCTAGTCGGTGAGCTGTTTTTT. The rearrangement joins TRBV9 to TRBJ2-2; the D is unclear. Germline-derived CDR1 and CDR2 are SGDLS and YYNGEE. The CDR3 consists of 14 residues. Trimming cost V 0 bases and J 11 bases, with 14 bases left between them.

This clone is categorized as medium-sized (0.01 to 0.1%). The rearrangement uses TRBV9 and TRBJ1-4, with 7 bases identical to TRBD1. J was trimmed by 3 bases and V by 3 bases; bases with no gene match: 5. The CDR3 length is 15 residues. The V gene's germline CDR1 is SGDLS and CDR2 YYNGEE. The CDR3, as DNA: TGTGCCAGCAGCGCCCTCGGGACAGCTAATGAAAAACTGTTTTTT. This encodes CASSALGTANEKLFF.

This chain connects TRBV4-3 to TRBJ2-2, with 7 positions matching TRBD2. The CDR3 extends over 16 amino acids. J gave up 7 bases and V 0 bases, and 8 bases lay outside the gene matches. Germline CDR1 LGHNA, CDR2 YSLEER. DNA of the CDR3: TGCGCCAGCAGCCAAGATTGGGGGGGTAGTAGCGGGGAGCTGTTTTTT. The encoded protein is CASSQDWGGSSGELFF.

The chain employs TRBV10-3 and TRBJ2-5, with 10 bases lining up with TRBD2. CDR3 length equals 17 residues. Germline CDR1 reads ENHRY; CDR2 reads SYGVKD. Trimming removed 2 bases from V and 0 bases from J; junction bases left unmatched: 6. CDR3: CAISETSGGAYQETQYF. The DNA of the CDR3 is TGTGCCATCAGTGAGACAAGCGGGGGGGCGTACCAAGAGACCCAGTACTTC.

V is TRBV9 and J is TRBJ2-4; D is perhaps TRBD1 (6 bases). This CDR3 is built from 15 residues. Trimming took off 4 bases at V and 7 bases at J, with 18 bases between the two ends. Germline-derived CDR1 and CDR2 are SGDLS and YYNGEE. CDR3 in amino acids: CASSPLAGESNIQYF. The CDR3 nucleotides are TGTGCCAGCAGCCCCCTCGCAGGGGAGAGTAACATTCAGTACTTC.

This clone has only a few counts. The J gene is TRBJ1-2, the V gene TRBV5-4; 7 bases are shared with TRBD1. Unmatched junction bases numbered 7, after V lost 0 bases and J lost 8 bases. The germline V gene has CDR1 SGHNT and CDR2 YYREEE (reference sequence). This CDR3 is built from 14 residues. The CDR3 nucleotides read TGTGCCAGCAGCTTGGACAGGGGTGTGGGGGGCTACACCTTC. Protein product: CASSLDRGVGGYTF.

This chain joins TRBV6-5 and TRBJ1-1; possibly TRBD1 for D (6 bases). The length of the CDR3 is 14 residues. V was cut by 4 bases and J by 1 base, with 10 bases left in between. Germline V lookup: CDR1 MNHEY, CDR2 SVGAGI. This CDR3 reads CASSFGTQNTEAFF. DNA of the CDR3: TGTGCCAGCAGTTTCGGGACACAGAACACTGAAGCTTTCTTT.

This clone has only a few counts. CDR3 DNA sequence: TGTGCCAGCAGCCGTAGTCAGGGACAAGAGACCCAGTACTTC. This sequence encodes CASSRSQGQETQYF. The chain has TRBV14 and TRBJ2-5; a possible D gene is TRBD1 (5 bases). CDR1 SGHDN and CDR2 FVKESK come from the germline V gene. The CDR3 loop spans 14 amino acids. V dropped 4 bases and J dropped 2 bases, with 11 bases sitting between them.